One sample yielded the 21 T cell receptor beta chains listed below, sequenced in a study of T-cell reconstitution after alpha-beta-depleted transplantation in children. Preparation of the TCRbeta library involved a method that used unique molecular identifiers. Each CDR3 protein gets one entry after TCRdb re-called the PCR reads with MiXCR. The sample lists some 80,000 distinct CDR3 sequences, over 15% occurring once. The input for sequencing was PBMCs, mostly from graft donor cells, taken 360 days after TCRalphabeta/CD19-depleted stem cell transplant. These receptors were taken from a male patient aged 2-15 years who had a stem cell transplant for acute lymphoblastic leukemia, so the T cells may come from the graft donor.

This clonotype turned up a few times. V is TRBV12-3 or TRBV12-4 and J is TRBJ2-1; 8 bases are shared with TRBD2. After removal of 7 bases from V and 2 bases from J, the junction contained 10 bases not matched to a gene. The CDR3 extends over 16 amino acids. The CDR3 spells CASMRRAGGPYNEQFF. CDR3 sequence (DNA): TGTGCCAGCATGAGGAGGGCGGGAGGCCCCTACAATGAGCAGTTCTTC.

This clonotype was detected a few times. As DNA, the CDR3 is TGTGCCAGCAGCTTATTTAGTGCGCAGTACTTC. It yields the protein CASSLFSAQYF. V is TRBV7-8 and J is TRBJ2-7; D is undetermined. Deletions cut 2 bases from V and 9 bases from J, with 8 bases between. CDR1 and CDR2 (germline): SGHVS, FQNEAQ. This CDR3 contains 11 residues.

This clonotype was counted only a few times. The rearrangement links TRBV24-1 to TRBJ2-2, with 12 bases matching TRBD2. The CDR3 has 17 amino acids. CDR1 is KGHDR, CDR2 SFDVKD, per germline. Unmatched junction bases numbered 8, after V lost 3 bases and J lost 7 bases. The chain's CDR3 is CATSDPRRLAGVGELFF. DNA of the CDR3: TGTGCCACCAGTGATCCTAGAAGACTAGCGGGAGTCGGGGAGCTGTTTTTT.

The V gene is TRBV12-5, the J gene TRBJ2-1, with D possibly matching TRBD1 (5 bases). The germline V gene has CDR1 LGHNT and CDR2 FRNRAP. V was trimmed by 1 base and J by 9 bases, leaving 16 bases between them. The CDR3 extends over 15 amino acids. The CDR3 nucleotides read TGTGCTAGTGGTTTGGCCCCAACAGGTATCAGTGAGCAGTTCTTC. Amino acids: CASGLAPTGISEQFF.

This rearrangement joins TRBV5-1 to TRBJ2-1; 12 nucleotides agree with TRBD2. V was pared by 0 bases and J by 1 base, with 8 bases of the junction left unmatched. In germline, CDR1 is SGHRS, CDR2 YFSETQ. There are 19 residues in the CDR3. The CDR3: CASSLVGLAGSFSYNEQFF. The CDR3 DNA reads TGCGCCAGCAGCTTGGTCGGACTAGCGGGATCGTTTTCCTACAATGAGCAGTTCTTC.

There are many counts of this clonotype. The CDR3 protein is CASSYSRRRATEAFF. Written as DNA, the CDR3 is TGTGCCAGCAGTTACTCGAGGCGCAGGGCCACTGAAGCTTTCTTT. The genes are TRBV6-5 and TRBJ1-1, with D perhaps matching TRBD1 (5 bases). Trimming shortened V by 0 bases and J by 4 bases, and 12 bases separated the two germline ends. CDR3 length equals 15 residues. The germline V gene encodes CDR1 MNHEY and CDR2 SVGAGI.

This clonotype was seen at least ten times. The chain uses TRBV11-2 and TRBJ2-2, with unresolved D. V lost 4 bases and J 7 bases, leaving 13 bases between the germline ends. The germline V gene encodes CDR1 SGHAT and CDR2 FQNNGV. CDR3 length: 14 amino acids. CDR3 sequence: CASSSHRNSGELFF. CDR3 coding DNA: TGTGCCAGCAGCTCCCACCGCAATAGCGGGGAGCTGTTTTTT.

This clonotype was detected a few times. The chain has TRBV28 and TRBJ1-1, with D unresolved. Deletions cut 9 bases from V and 1 base from J, with 6 bases between. The CDR3 totals 11 residues. The germline V gene encodes CDR1 MDHEN and CDR2 SYDVKM. This CDR3 reads CASKKNTEAFF. The CDR3 nucleotides are TGTGCCAGTAAGAAGAACACTGAAGCTTTCTTT.

This clonotype was recorded many times. V and J are TRBV6-5 and TRBJ2-7; 10 bases map to TRBD1. Per the germline V gene, CDR1 is MNHEY and CDR2 is SVGAGI. The V segment lost 2 bases and the J segment 5 bases; nucleotides outside the gene matches: 3. The CDR3 spans 14 residues. As DNA, the CDR3 is TGTGCCAGCAGTTACGCGGGACAGGGGAACGAGCAGTACTTC. It yields the protein CASSYAGQGNEQYF.

The rearrangement uses TRBV2 and TRBJ1-5; 7 bases are a match to TRBD1. V lost 5 bases and J lost 9; bases outside the gene matches: 10. This CDR3 is built from 14 residues. Germline V gene data show CDR1 as SNHLY and CDR2 as FYNNEI. The CDR3 here is CASSPRQGAGPQHF. In nucleotides, the CDR3 is TGTGCCAGCAGTCCCAGACAGGGAGCCGGGCCCCAGCATTTT.

The chain has TRBV12-3 or TRBV12-4 and TRBJ1-5, with TRBD1 as a possible D gene (6 bases). This CDR3 spans 14 amino acids. V gave up 6 bases and J gave up 5 bases, with 14 bases separating them. The CDR3 loop reads CASRIGTLDQPQHF. The DNA for the CDR3 is TGTGCCAGCAGAATCGGGACATTAGATCAGCCCCAGCATTTT.

This chain links TRBV4-1 with TRBJ2-2, with D tentatively TRBD1 (6 bases). The germline V gene has CDR1 MGHRA and CDR2 YSYEKL. Trimming left V 4 bases short and J 3 bases short, with 18 bases between. CDR3 length: 17 residues. CDR3 protein: CASSRLVGARDTGELFF. In DNA, the CDR3 is TGCGCCAGCAGCCGGCTCGTGGGGGCGCGGGACACCGGGGAGCTGTTTTTT.

This clonotype has a handful of counts. This chain links TRBV12-3 or TRBV12-4 with TRBJ2-7; D unclear. V was shortened by 3 bases and J by 2 bases, with 8 bases between the two germline ends. The CDR3 sequence is 13 residues long. The CDR3 is CASSLGFAYEQYF. DNA for the CDR3: TGTGCCAGCAGTTTGGGCTTCGCCTACGAGCAGTACTTC.

V gene TRBV5-1 combines with J gene TRBJ2-4, with 15 bases identical to TRBD2. Germline V gene lookup returns CDR1 SGHRS and CDR2 YFSETQ. V shed 4 bases and J 9 bases; nucleotides not matched to a gene: 8. The CDR3 runs 16 residues. In DNA form, the CDR3 reads TGCGCCAGCAGCATCGGGACTAGCGGGAGGAGGGGCATTCAGTACTTC. This encodes CASSIGTSGRRGIQYF.

The rearrangement joins TRBV4-2 to TRBJ2-7; 9 bases fit TRBD2. This CDR3 has 15 amino acids. CDR1 is LGHNA, CDR2 YNFKEQ, per germline. V dropped 2 bases and J dropped 5; count of bases not matched to a gene: 7. The CDR3, as DNA: TGTGCCAGCAGCCAACGTAGCGGGAGCTACGACGAGCAGTACTTC. Residues: CASSQRSGSYDEQYF.

The chain has TRBV15 and TRBJ2-1; tentative D call: TRBD2 (5 bases). Germline CDR1 is LNHNV and CDR2 is YYDKDF (reference sequence). The ends were cut back, 0 bases at V and 0 bases at J, with 18 bases in the middle. The CDR3 is 19 residues long. This chain's CDR3 is CATSRDHPFRDPSYNEQFF. Here the CDR3 DNA reads TGTGCCACCAGCAGAGATCATCCCTTCCGGGATCCCTCCTACAATGAGCAGTTCTTC.

The chain joins TRBV12-3 or TRBV12-4 to TRBJ2-2, with D maybe TRBD2 (6 bases). The CDR3 covers 13 residues. V was trimmed by 11 bases and J by 4 bases, leaving 14 bases between them. The DNA of the CDR3 is TGTGCCGGACACCGGGACTCCACCGGGGAGCTGTTTTTT. This gives the protein CAGHRDSTGELFF.

This clonotype was recorded a few times. The rearrangement uses TRBV7-9 and TRBJ1-5; D is uncertain. The V end was cut by 1 base, the J end by 0 bases, with 7 bases between. The CDR3 is made up of 15 amino acids. The germline V gene encodes CDR1 SEHNR and CDR2 FQNEAQ (reference sequence). The CDR3 loop is CASSLDGVSNQPQHF. CDR3 nucleotides: TGTGCCAGCAGCTTAGATGGAGTTAGCAATCAGCCCCAGCATTTT.

In its sample, this clonotype was seen a few times. This rearrangement joins TRBV5-1 to TRBJ2-5, with D perhaps matching TRBD2 (5 bases). CDR1 is SGHRS and CDR2 is YFSETQ in the germline V gene. The CDR3 runs 15 residues. The ends were cut back, 3 bases at V and 4 bases at J, with 16 bases in the middle. The CDR3 here is CASSSQHGNPETQYF. The CDR3 bases are TGCGCCAGCAGCTCCCAACACGGGAACCCAGAGACCCAGTACTTC.

Here the CDR3 reads CASSKGLAGPGELFF. The CDR3 DNA follows: TGTGCCAGCTCCAAGGGACTAGCGGGACCCGGGGAGCTGTTTTTT. The chain employs TRBV3-1 and TRBJ2-2; 13 nucleotides match TRBD2. Germline CDR1 reads LGHDT; CDR2 reads YNNKEL (reference sequence). J lost 6 bases, V lost 8 bases, and 6 bases had no gene match. This CDR3 is built from 15 residues.

The CDR3: CASSLELAGVADTQYF. The CDR3 DNA sequence: TGTGCCAGCAGTTTAGAACTAGCGGGAGTGGCAGATACGCAGTATTTT. The gene calls are TRBV12-3 or TRBV12-4 and TRBJ2-3; TRBD2 agrees at 11 bases. The V segment lost 1 base and the J segment 4 bases; nucleotides outside the gene matches: 4. CDR3 length equals 16 residues.